The T cell receptor (beta chain) under discussion was sequenced for a study of early T cells in non-severe SARS-CoV-2 infection. MiXCR, run by TCRdb on the 5' RACE reads, gives a single entry per CDR3 protein. The sample holds around 62,000 distinct CDR3 sequences, approximately 13% seen once. CDR1 and CDR2 (germline): SNHLY, FYNNEI. This CDR3 has 12 amino acids. V lost 7 bases, J lost 6 bases, and 7 bases lay in between. Material: whole blood. This receptor was identified in an adult who was a healthcare worker with PCR-confirmed SARS-CoV-2 infection or an uninfected control (not recorded which). V usage is TRBV2 and J usage is TRBJ1-6; D is undetermined. The DNA for the CDR3 is TGTGCCAGCATAAGGGCTAATTCACCCCTCCACTTT. Its protein is CASIRANSPLHF.